These 5 T cell receptor beta chains came from one sample sequenced in a study of naive and memory T cell subsets. The library had UMIs added by 3' ligation of an oligonucleotide to TCR cDNA. Four PCR rounds used nested alpha and beta constant region primers plus the SP2 primer. Each CDR3 protein gets one entry after TCRdb re-called the 5' RACE reads with MiXCR. The data contain 55,000 to 70,000 distinct CDR3 sequences, roughly 6.7% of them singletons. The origin of the receptors is a male donor in good health.

This chain uses TRBV5-4 with TRBJ2-3, with 11 positions matching TRBD2. J lost 0 bases, V lost 0 bases, and 6 bases had no gene match. CDR3 length: 18 amino acids. Germline assignment: CDR1 SGHNT and CDR2 YYREEE (reference sequence). The CDR3 bases are TGTGCCAGCAGCTTGGTGGCTAGCGGGGGGTCTAGCACAGATACGCAGTATTTT. Translated: CASSLVASGGSSTDTQYF. Combining the CDR3 with reference TRBV5-4 and TRBJ2-3 gives the whole variable domain ETGVTQSPTHLIKTRGQQVTLRCSSQSGHNTVSWYQQALGQGPQFIFQYYREEENGRGNFPPRFSGLQFPNYSSELNVNALELDDSALYLCASSLVASGGSSTDTQYFGPGTRLTVL.

This chain joins TRBV19 and TRBJ1-5; 7 bases line up with TRBD1. The V gene end was trimmed by 2 bases and the J gene end by 4 bases; junction bases not matched to a gene: 8. This CDR3 is 16 amino acids long. CDR1 is LNHDA, CDR2 SQIVND, per germline (reference sequence). CDR3 sequence reads: CASSIFATGLNQPQHF. The CDR3 DNA reads as TGTGCCAGTAGTATATTTGCGACAGGGTTGAATCAGCCCCAGCATTTT.

In this sample, this clonotype turned up a few times. This sequence joins TRBV6-5 and TRBJ2-1; tentative D call: TRBD2 (5 bases). Germline values: CDR1 MNHEY, CDR2 SVGAGI. This CDR3 is 17 amino acids long. V shed 7 bases and J shed 0 bases, with 19 bases lying between them. The CDR3 loop is CASTPVGARSSYNEQFF. Here the CDR3 DNA reads TGTGCCAGCACTCCGGTGGGAGCCAGGAGCTCCTACAATGAGCAGTTCTTC.

This rearrangement joins TRBV11-2 to TRBJ2-7; TRBD2 matches at 11 bases. CDR1 SGHAT and CDR2 FQNNGV come from the germline V gene. This CDR3 has 15 residues. Trimming took 5 bases from V and 3 from J; bases not matched to a gene: 6. CDR3 protein: CASSTSGSSFYEQYF. In DNA form, the CDR3 reads TGTGCCAGCAGCACTAGCGGGAGTAGCTTCTACGAGCAGTACTTC.

The chain uses TRBV11-2 and TRBJ2-3, with TRBD2 as a possible D gene (6 bases). The CDR3 extends over 19 amino acids. Germline assignment: CDR1 SGHAT and CDR2 FQNNGV. V was cut by 5 bases and J by 0 bases, with 24 bases left in between. CDR3 DNA sequence: TGTGCCAGCAGCCCCGGCTGGAGCGGGCCGCTCAGGAGCACAGATACGCAGTATTTT. Translated, it gives CASSPGWSGPLRSTDTQYF.